This T cell receptor beta chain emerged from a study of beta chain features in type 1 diabetes. Germline V gives CDR1 MNHEY, CDR2 SVGAGI. The CDR3 covers 14 residues. Deletions cut 1 base from V and 0 bases from J, with 6 bases between. The isolated RNA, all of it, was reverse transcribed, so expressed TCRB transcripts were what got sequenced. Average reads for naive, central memory and regulatory T cell samples were about 3.57 million. The table came from immunoSEQ multiplex PCR; TCRdb's copy has only in-frame clones and leaves some out. The sample includes about 300,000 clones, roughly 14% of them seen just once. General study findings and limits: TCRB CDR3 length was moderately but significantly reduced in all four CD4+ subsets of Type 1 diabetes patients. A possible short-template PCR bias applies equally to patients and controls.

Purity exceeding 95% was reached by all sorted populations. About this clone: Its antigen is undetermined.

V gene TRBV6-5 combines with J gene TRBJ2-5; weak D call: TRBD1 (6 bases). The source material was naive CD4+ T cells from blood. This receptor was taken from a woman under 30 with type 1 diabetes. The CDR3 sequence is CASSYYRDQETQYF. The CDR3 DNA follows: TGTGCCAGCAGTTACTACAGGGACCAAGAGACCCAGTACTTC.